The entry below describes one T cell receptor (beta chain). Under the authors' procedure: Amplification of reference gene primers provided the estimated nucleated cell counts. Method: immunoSEQ multiplex PCR; TCRdb's copy keeps in-frame clones and lacks some. V and J calls and clone size are those listed in that table; D and trimming were worked out from the DNA. Among 150,000 to 200,000 clones, just under 85% were seen once, and the ten largest hold approximately 22%. Germline V gives CDR1 MNHEY, CDR2 SMNVEV (reference sequence). This CDR3 has 16 amino acids. Trimming took off 6 bases at V and 5 bases at J, with 21 bases between the two ends. The data originate from a study of blood T cell repertoires in COVID-19. Overall study context: Acute and convalescent COVID-19 specimens originated in the United States, Italy and Spain. T cells, B-cell-depleted T cells, or PBMCs supplied cDNA or gDNA.

This rearrangement joins TRBV27 to TRBJ2-3; maybe TRBD2 (5 bases). The material sequenced was peripheral blood. This receptor was taken from a woman aged 80 or over with acute or convalescent COVID-19. The CDR3 loop reads CASRNGPGWAGDTQYF. CDR3 bases: TGTGCCAGCAGGAATGGCCCCGGTTGGGCGGGAGATACGCAGTATTTT.